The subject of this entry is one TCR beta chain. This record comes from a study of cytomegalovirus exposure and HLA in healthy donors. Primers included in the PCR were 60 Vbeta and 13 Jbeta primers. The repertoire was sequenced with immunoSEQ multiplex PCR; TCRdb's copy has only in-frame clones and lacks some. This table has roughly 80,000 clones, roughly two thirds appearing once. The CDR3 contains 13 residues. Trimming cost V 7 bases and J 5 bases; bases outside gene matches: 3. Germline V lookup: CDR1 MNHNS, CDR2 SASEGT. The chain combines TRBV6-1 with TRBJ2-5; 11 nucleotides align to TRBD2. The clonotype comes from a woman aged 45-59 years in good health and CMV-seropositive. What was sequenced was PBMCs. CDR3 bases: TGTGCCAGCATGGCTAGCGGGGGGGAGACCCAGTACTTC. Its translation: CASMASGGETQYF.